Listed below are T cell receptor beta chains from one sample, sequenced in a study of blood T cell repertoires in COVID-19. The protocol was immunoSEQ multiplex PCR, while the TCRdb copy is restricted to in-frame clones and leaves out a portion. Of about 270,000 clones in the sample, about 91% were seen once. Sequencing was carried out using PBMCs or T cells enriched from blood (not recorded which). Receptors were obtained from a man in his forties or fifties who had been exposed to COVID-19. CDR3s include the opening cysteine and the closing phenylalanine or tryptophan. Each record gives: D gene, J gene, V gene, CDR3 protein. A D gene is named only where the DNA matches it firmly.

D gene: NA; J gene: TRBJ2-7; V gene: TRBV29-1; CDR3 protein: CSVSDRWSYEQYF
D gene: TRBD1; J gene: TRBJ1-5; V gene: TRBV12-5; CDR3 protein: CASGPTSTGGQPQHF
D gene: NA; J gene: TRBJ2-1; V gene: TRBV7-2; CDR3 protein: CASSLARRIYNEQFF
D gene: TRBD1; J gene: TRBJ2-1; V gene: TRBV28; CDR3 protein: CASSLPDRGSYNEQFF
D gene: TRBD1; J gene: TRBJ2-5; V gene: TRBV24-1; CDR3 protein: CATSDNGQAVRQTQYF
D gene: NA; J gene: TRBJ2-7; V gene: TRBV2; CDR3 protein: CASSPGTNHLYEQYF
D gene: TRBD2; J gene: TRBJ2-3; V gene: TRBV6-4; CDR3 protein: CASSPGLGTDTQYF
D gene: TRBD1; J gene: TRBJ2-5; V gene: TRBV6-5; CDR3 protein: CASSYSRDRGLETQYF
D gene: TRBD2; J gene: TRBJ2-3; V gene: TRBV3-1/TRBV3-2; CDR3 protein: CASSRREGKDTQYF
D gene: NA; J gene: TRBJ2-7; V gene: TRBV5-4; CDR3 protein: CASSLGTPGTYEQYF
D gene: NA; J gene: TRBJ1-5; V gene: TRBV9; CDR3 protein: CASSVGGGVQPQHF
D gene: NA; J gene: TRBJ1-1; V gene: TRBV28; CDR3 protein: CASSPAGGKDTEAFF
D gene: NA; J gene: TRBJ1-5; V gene: TRBV28; CDR3 protein: CASSMGASNQPQHF
D gene: NA; J gene: TRBJ2-7; V gene: TRBV15; CDR3 protein: CATSRDRLAHEQYF
D gene: TRBD2; J gene: TRBJ2-2; V gene: TRBV11-2; CDR3 protein: CASSLTSADLTTGELFF
D gene: TRBD1; J gene: TRBJ2-7; V gene: TRBV2; CDR3 protein: CASSDLTGTVSYEQYF
D gene: TRBD1; J gene: TRBJ2-7; V gene: TRBV28; CDR3 protein: CASRTGVGSSYEQYF
D gene: NA; J gene: TRBJ1-4; V gene: TRBV4-2; CDR3 protein: CASSQDRQRGEKLFF
D gene: NA; J gene: TRBJ1-2; V gene: TRBV29-1; CDR3 protein: CSVDAVGAGYGYTF
D gene: TRBD1; J gene: TRBJ1-2; V gene: TRBV18; CDR3 protein: CASSPRDRGIDGYTF
D gene: TRBD2; J gene: TRBJ2-7; V gene: TRBV10-2; CDR3 protein: CASSESFPSGSPLYEQYF
D gene: NA; J gene: TRBJ2-1; V gene: TRBV20-1; CDR3 protein: CSATDGAPSYNEQFF
D gene: NA; J gene: TRBJ2-6; V gene: TRBV5-6; CDR3 protein: CASRLLPDRAGGGANVLTF
D gene: TRBD2; J gene: TRBJ2-1; V gene: TRBV5-5; CDR3 protein: CASKLGLAGYNEQFF
D gene: TRBD1; J gene: TRBJ2-3; V gene: TRBV9; CDR3 protein: CASSPWTGSTDTQYF
D gene: NA; J gene: TRBJ2-1; V gene: TRBV19; CDR3 protein: CASSIVGLPTYNEQFF
D gene: NA; J gene: TRBJ1-2; V gene: TRBV28; CDR3 protein: CASKTGNYGYTF
D gene: TRBD1; J gene: TRBJ1-1; V gene: TRBV3-1/TRBV3-2; CDR3 protein: CASSPLTGVEAFF
D gene: NA; J gene: TRBJ2-1; V gene: TRBV28; CDR3 protein: CASSLSSGNEQFF
D gene: TRBD1; J gene: TRBJ1-2; V gene: TRBV3-1/TRBV3-2; CDR3 protein: CASSPVAGGRVGYTF
D gene: TRBD1; J gene: TRBJ1-6; V gene: TRBV4-1; CDR3 protein: CASSQGTGNSPLHF
D gene: NA; J gene: TRBJ1-3; V gene: TRBV27; CDR3 protein: CASSSESGNTIYF
D gene: NA; J gene: TRBJ2-1; V gene: TRBV24-1; CDR3 protein: CATSGNSGTYNEQFF
D gene: NA; J gene: TRBJ1-2; V gene: TRBV5-1; CDR3 protein: CASSGSSFGARGYTF
D gene: NA; J gene: TRBJ1-1; V gene: TRBV6-6; CDR3 protein: CASSRTEKNTEAFF
D gene: NA; J gene: TRBJ1-1; V gene: TRBV14; CDR3 protein: CASSPAGRYTEAFF
D gene: NA; J gene: TRBJ1-1; V gene: TRBV29-1; CDR3 protein: CSGGVWAGAVTEAFF
D gene: NA; J gene: TRBJ1-1; V gene: TRBV10-3; CDR3 protein: CAISESETTNTEAFF
D gene: TRBD2; J gene: TRBJ2-1; V gene: TRBV5-8; CDR3 protein: CASSLSGGTYNEQFF
D gene: TRBD2; J gene: TRBJ2-3; V gene: TRBV6-2/TRBV6-3; CDR3 protein: CASSSHTLGGRARDTQYF
D gene: TRBD1; J gene: TRBJ1-2; V gene: TRBV30; CDR3 protein: CAWSPTGIGYTF
D gene: TRBD1; J gene: TRBJ2-7; V gene: TRBV12-5; CDR3 protein: CASGIGTGYREQYF
D gene: TRBD1; J gene: TRBJ2-3; V gene: TRBV12-3/TRBV12-4; CDR3 protein: CASRTGPDTQYF
D gene: NA; J gene: TRBJ2-3; V gene: TRBV19; CDR3 protein: CASTISGGLGTDTQYF
D gene: TRBD2; J gene: TRBJ2-1; V gene: TRBV10-3; CDR3 protein: CAISDGGDNEQFF
D gene: NA; J gene: TRBJ1-1; V gene: TRBV9; CDR3 protein: CASSVLQGTEAFF
D gene: TRBD2; J gene: TRBJ2-3; V gene: TRBV10-1; CDR3 protein: CASTPSGRTDTQYF
D gene: TRBD2; J gene: TRBJ2-5; V gene: TRBV5-4; CDR3 protein: CAGGLAGEETQYF